These T cell receptor beta chains were read from a single sample in a study of human T cells and chemical hapten exposure. TCRdb itself ran the RACE reads through MiXCR, one entry per CDR3 protein. The sample shows roughly 360,000 distinct CDR3 sequences, roughly 4.8% of them seen only once. This material consisted of whole blood, taken in connection with sensitization to the hapten diphenylcyclopropenone (DPC). The receptors shown here come from a woman in her forties or fifties with alopecia areata. Some clones in this sample may be carry-over from other donors' samples. The CDR3 runs from the conserved cysteine through the conserved F or W. The D gene is left open where the match is weak. Clone size appears in some rows only: once, few, many, or a class for an expanded clone.

>.|.|TRBJ1-5|TRBV3-1
TGTGCCAGCAGCCAAGATTCTGCCAGTCACCAGCCCCAGCATTTT
CASSQDSASHQPQHF
>many|.|TRBJ1-4|TRBV7-2
TGTGCCAGCAGCTTAGGGCAGGTTGAAAAACTGTTTTTT
CASSLGQVEKLFF
>many|TRBD1|TRBJ2-5|TRBV2
TGTGCCAGCAGGAACAGGGGACAAGAGACCCAGTACTTC
CASRNRGQETQYF
>many|.|TRBJ2-3|TRBV7-9
TGTGCCACCCCTTTAAAATATTGGGATACGCAGTATTTT
CATPLKYWDTQYF
>many|TRBD2|TRBJ2-2|TRBV20-1
TGCAGTGCTAGGGGACTAGCGGGCTTCTACACCGGGGAGCTGTTTTTT
CSARGLAGFYTGELFF
>many|TRBD2|TRBJ2-1|TRBV15
TGTGCCACCAGCAGAGACGGCGGGGGGAACTACAATGAGCAGTTCTTC
CATSRDGGGNYNEQFF
>many|TRBD2|TRBJ2-3|TRBV10-3
TGTGCCATCACTATGACTAGCGGCACAGATACGCAGTATTTT
CAITMTSGTDTQYF
>few|.|TRBJ2-7|TRBV5-1
TGCGCCACCAGGCCCCCCGCGGCCCCCTCCTACGAGCAGTACTTC
CATRPPAAPSYEQYF
>many|TRBD1|TRBJ2-3|TRBV14
TGTGCCAGCAGCCAAGTTTGGACAGGCCGCACAGATACGCAGTATTTT
CASSQVWTGRTDTQYF
>many|.|TRBJ1-2|TRBV5-6
TGTGCCAGCAGCTTGGCTATTCGGGCCGTCTGGACCTATGGCTACACCTTC
CASSLAIRAVWTYGYTF
>many|.|TRBJ1-2|TRBV29-1
TGCAGCGTCACAACTCGGGGCAGCGACTATGGCTACACCTTC
CSVTTRGSDYGYTF
>.|TRBD1|TRBJ1-1|TRBV9
TGTGCCAGCGGAGGGGGCAACACTGAAGCTTTCTTT
CASGGGNTEAFF
>.|TRBD1|TRBJ1-1|TRBV6-6
TGTGCCAGCACACACGGACAGGGACTCACTGAAGCTTTCTTT
CASTHGQGLTEAFF
>many|.|TRBJ2-3|TRBV7-2
TGTGCCAGCAGCTTATATGAGGAGACAGATACGCAGTATTTT
CASSLYEETDTQYF
>many|.|TRBJ2-4|TRBV12-3/TRBV12-4
TGTGCCAGCAGTTTTTTGTTGGGAGCCAAAAACATTCAGTACTTC
CASSFLLGAKNIQYF
>many|TRBD1|TRBJ2-7|TRBV7-3
TGTGCCAGCAGCTCCGGGACAGGGAACCCCAGGGAGCAGTACTTC
CASSSGTGNPREQYF
>.|.|TRBJ2-1|TRBV5-4
TGTGCCAGCAGGTTCGACTGGGACTCCTACAATGAGCAGTTCTTC
CASRFDWDSYNEQFF
>.|.|TRBJ2-1|TRBV5-1
TGCGCCAGCAGCTTGGCGCAGGGGGGTGAGCAGTTCTTC
CASSLAQGGEQFF
>.|.|TRBJ2-7|TRBV15
TGTGCCACCAGCAGAGTCCGGGCGGGGCGCTCCTACGAGCAGTACTTC
CATSRVRAGRSYEQYF
>many|TRBD2|TRBJ2-2|TRBV6-6
TGTGCCAGCAGTTACATCGCGGGGGGGAACACCGGGGAGCTGTTTTTT
CASSYIAGGNTGELFF
>many|.|TRBJ1-6|TRBV20-1
TGCAGTGCAATTTCGGGGGGGGCCCCCAATTCACCCCTCCACTTT
CSAISGGAPNSPLHF
>many|.|TRBJ2-4|TRBV28
TGTGCCAGCAGTTTGATGGGGGCCAAAAACATTCAGTACTTC
CASSLMGAKNIQYF
>few|TRBD1|TRBJ2-7|TRBV9
TGTGCCAGCAGCGTAGGCACAGGGGCCTACGAGCAGTACTTC
CASSVGTGAYEQYF
>few|.|TRBJ2-1|TRBV12-3/TRBV12-4
TGTGCCAGCAGTTTGATGAACATTTACAATGAGCAGTTCTTC
CASSLMNIYNEQFF
>many|.|TRBJ1-2|TRBV3-1
TGTGCCAGCAGCCGGGACACCAGCTATGGCTACACCTTC
CASSRDTSYGYTF
>many|.|TRBJ2-1|TRBV11-1
TGTGCCAGCAGCTTCGGACAGTACAATGAGCAGTTCTTC
CASSFGQYNEQFF
>many|.|TRBJ2-5|TRBV27
TGTGCCAGCAGTTTAGGGGGTGTCATAGAGACCCAGTACTTC
CASSLGGVIETQYF
>many|.|TRBJ2-1|TRBV5-4
TGTGCCAGCAGCTATACAGGGAGCCCCTACAATGAGCAGTTCTTC
CASSYTGSPYNEQFF
>.|.|TRBJ2-1|TRBV7-2
TGTGCCAGCAGCGAACGACAGGCCTCCTACAATGAGCAGTTCTTC
CASSERQASYNEQFF
>many|.|TRBJ2-1|TRBV5-1
TGCGCCAGCAGCTTACCAGACTACCCCGTTAGCTCCTACAATGAGCAGTTCTTC
CASSLPDYPVSSYNEQFF
>many|.|TRBJ2-5|TRBV7-9
TGTGCCAGCACCCCAGGGGGGGTCCAAGAGACCCAGTACTTC
CASTPGGVQETQYF
>many|.|TRBJ1-5|TRBV4-1
TGCGCCAGCAGCCAAGACCCTGGCACCCCAAATCAGCCCCAGCATTTT
CASSQDPGTPNQPQHF
>many|.|TRBJ1-2|TRBV29-1
TGCAGCGTTCGGACAGCCTATGGCTACACCTTC
CSVRTAYGYTF
>.|TRBD1|TRBJ2-3|TRBV27
TGTGCCAGCAGGGGACAGCACACAGATACGCAGTATTTT
CASRGQHTDTQYF
>many|TRBD1|TRBJ2-1|TRBV27
TGTGCCAGTCAGCAGGGGGCCTACAATGAGCAGTTCTTC
CASQQGAYNEQFF
>.|.|TRBJ2-4|TRBV5-4
TGTGCCAGCAGCTCCAGTCTAAACATTCAGTACTTC
CASSSSLNIQYF
>few|.|TRBJ1-2|TRBV20-1
TGCAGTGCGGCGCAGCAAGGCTATGGCTACACCTTC
CSAAQQGYGYTF
>few|.|TRBJ1-5|TRBV6-1
TGTGCCAGCAGTGAAGTTTATAGGGCCAATCAGCCCCAGCATTTT
CASSEVYRANQPQHF
>many|.|TRBJ1-3|TRBV6-5
TGTGCCAGCAGTTACGGGGGAGCTGGAAACACCATATATTTT
CASSYGGAGNTIYF
>many|TRBD1|TRBJ2-2|TRBV20-1
TGCAGTGCGCCGACAGGGGGTAACACCGGGGAGCTGTTTTTT
CSAPTGGNTGELFF
>many|.|TRBJ2-5|TRBV5-1
TGCGCCAGCAGCGGATCAGGGCTGGAGACCCAGTACTTC
CASSGSGLETQYF
>many|TRBD1|TRBJ1-1|TRBV28
TGTGCCAGCAGTTTACCGGGACAGGCAGAAGCTTTCTTT
CASSLPGQAEAFF
>many|.|TRBJ1-1|TRBV2
TGTGCCAGCAGCATCGTGGAGGGGGAAGGGACTGAAGCTTTCTTT
CASSIVEGEGTEAFF
>few|TRBD2|TRBJ2-3|TRBV24-1
TGTGCCACCAGTGATTTCAGCGGGGGGGTGAGCACAGATACGCAGTATTTT
CATSDFSGGVSTDTQYF
>many|TRBD2|TRBJ2-1|TRBV29-1
TGCAGCGTTGAAGGCTCCCCAGCGGGGGTCTACAATGAGCAGTTCTTC
CSVEGSPAGVYNEQFF
>few|.|TRBJ2-2|TRBV6-5
TGTGCCAGCAGTTACTCCCCTTCGGGTTATAAGTCCGGGGAGCTGTTTTTT
CASSYSPSGYKSGELFF
>few|TRBD1|TRBJ2-2|TRBV28
TGTGCCAGCAGTTGGACAGGGGAGAACACCGGGGAGCTGTTTTTT
CASSWTGENTGELFF
>.|.|TRBJ1-2|TRBV28
TGTGCCAGCAGTTTTGGGTACGACTATGGCTACACCTTC
CASSFGYDYGYTF
>many|.|TRBJ2-1|TRBV29-1
TGCAGCGTTGAGGGTAATGAGCAGTTCTTC
CSVEGNEQFF